This T cell receptor beta chain was recorded in a study of T cell changes during pregnancy in multiple sclerosis. The CDR3 has 14 residues. The J segment lost 5 bases and the V segment lost 3 bases, leaving 2 bases of the junction unmatched. Germline assignment: CDR1 SNHLY and CDR2 FYNNEI. The data were produced by immunoSEQ multiplex PCR, yet TCRdb's version contains in-frame clones alone and is incomplete. Among some 42,000 clones listed, roughly 91% were seen once. This sample comprised CD4+ T cells from peripheral blood mononuclear cells, obtained in the third trimester of pregnancy. The gene calls are TRBV2 and TRBJ1-4; 8 bases match TRBD1. This receptor was taken from a female donor with multiple sclerosis, enrolled in a pregnancy study. The CDR3, as DNA: TGTGCCAGCAGTGATGGGACAGGAAATGAAAAACTGTTTTTT. Residues: CASSDGTGNEKLFF.